This T cell receptor beta chain was recovered during a study of shared clonotypes between healthy human individuals (dated by TCRdb to about 2020). Background on the whole study: The cohort included a few men and a couple of women between 18 and 49 years of age. Blood TCR repertoires of five healthy adults were deeply sequenced to estimate repertoire size and the extent of clonotype sharing between individuals. Each donor's leukapheresis produced roughly between roughly 0.85 and 10 billion PBMCs. To increase sequencing depth and limit assay-specific biases, different laboratories used diverse techniques to prepare libraries and sequence TCR repertoires. For each donor, three plates each were used for CD4 naive and CD4 memory, two plates were used for CD8 naive, and one plate was used for CD8 memory. What the research found in general, with its limitations: The small number of donors limited the genetic and exposure-history diversity represented. Pairwise subsampling indicated that sequencing depth was expected to affect the degree of clonotype sharing among donors. Estimated clonotype richness was generally larger for naive than for memory subsets. When a handful of donors were compared, the shared fraction of clonotypes was roughly 4.8% for naive CD4, 3% to 4% for naive CD8, roughly 2.3% for memory CD4, and 0.35% to 0.4% for memory CD8. Even with the large sequencing depth, rarefaction of the sorted-subset datasets indicated that sequencing was incomplete. Compared with non-shared clonotypes, the clonotypes found in all four sorted-subset donors had higher generation probabilities. Sampling was limited to blood, and TCR repertoires in tissue likely differ from TCR repertoires in blood.

Using the deep immunoSEQ assay, multiplex PCR amplified TCR CDR3 regions from genomic DNA. For each cell subset, the extracted genomic DNA was distributed evenly across all wells of several immunoSEQ 96-well plates, and each plate served as one replicate. Each replicate PCR for sorted subsets received about 180 ng genomic DNA, equal to about 29,000 T cell genomes. Purified libraries were quantified with a Qubit 3.0 fluorometer, sized on a Bioanalyzer 2100, and re-quantified with the KAPA Library Quantification kit. Every immunoSEQ 96-well plate was sequenced on a dedicated single-read 150-cycle Illumina NextSeq 550 flow cell. In the original analysis: Because the immunoSEQ output included only junctional sequences and no quality scores, the filtering could not be the same as the filtering used for full-length reads. Sequences were annotated with PyIR, a Python wrapper for IgBLAST v1.9, and V/J genes and CDR3 were assigned using IMGT germline references. Reads with weak V/J assignments (E-value above 1e-6), missing CDR3, stop codons, out-of-frame junctions, or ambiguous translated residues were removed. V3J clonotypes were defined as sequences sharing the same inferred V gene, J gene, and CDR3 amino acid sequence. Percentage overlap between repertoires was calculated by dividing the number of shared unique clonotypes by the size of the smaller repertoire. Richness of each repertoire was evaluated using RTK rarefaction, the Chao1 estimator, and Recon v2.1 estimates of unobserved clonotypes. OLGA was used to compute generation probabilities for all TCRbeta clonotypes that the gDNA method yielded from a handful of donors. Drawn from immuneACCESS, this table holds only the in-frame rearrangements with V and J called that TCRdb kept. Clones are partly lost; checked studies trace under half to an unresolved V gene and leave the rest unexplained. V and J calls and clone size are given by that table; D and trimming were obtained from the DNA. This sample gives fewer than 800,000 clones in total; about 90% of them show up just once. Of the sample, about a quarter is held by the ten largest clones.

The CDR3 starts with the cysteine, ends with the phenylalanine, and has 15 residues. The kept DNA is CDR3 alone, 45 bases in frame from the first base. The junction shows trimming of 2 bases on V and 4 bases on J, plus 12 bases between the germline ends. The germline V gene specifies SGHVS as CDR1 and FNYEAQ as CDR2. CD8 naive samples were obtained by positive selection for CCR7 among CD45RO-negative cells, yielding a CD45RA+CCR7+ population from which TemRA cells were excluded. Healthy HIV-negative adults with no recently reported acute infections or vaccinations were included as donors. Only Caucasian adults living in Nashville, Tennessee, USA were represented among the donors. Blood was collected by leukapheresis, and PBMCs were isolated by Ficoll-Histopaque density gradient centrifugation and then cryopreserved in liquid nitrogen vapor phase. Analytical flow cytometry was used to check the purity and quantity of each magnetically sorted T cell population. Genomic DNA was isolated from every sorted fraction and measured by UV absorbance on a Nanodrop 2000c.

On this clone: No antigen is known for it. One base away there is no much larger clone; base qualities are not given.

The chain couples TRBV7-6 to TRBJ2-1, with no confidently assigned D gene. Material: naive CD8+ T cells sorted from blood. The intended sense of this specimen's cell subset or site label: CD45RA+CCR7+. The receptor was derived from a young man in good health. In nucleotide form, the sequence is TGTGCCAGCAGCTTAAATCCAGCGCTGTACAATGAGCAGTTCTTC. It codes for CASSLNPALYNEQFF. Reference TRBV7-6 and TRBJ2-1 proteins supply the regions before and after the CDR3; the full variable domain is: GAGVSQSPRYKVTKRGQDVALRCDPISGHVSLYWYRQALGQGPEFLTYFNYEAQQDKSGLPNDRFSAERPEGSISTLTIQRTEQRDSAMYRCASSLNPALYNEQFFGPGTRLTVL.